This T cell receptor beta chain was captured by sequencing in a study of T cells and Merkel cell carcinoma outcomes. Study-wide results and caveats: In Merkel cell carcinoma, repertoire and T-cell density reportedly predicted outcomes.

Concerning this clone itself: Its antigen remains unknown.

TCRdb's copy holds only in-frame clones and misses some; the assay was immunoSEQ multiplex PCR. Among around 8,900 clones listed, under 90% were seen once. The germline V gene encodes CDR1 SGHTA and CDR2 FQGNSA. The CDR3 runs to 13 residues. Deletions cut 5 bases from V and 1 base from J, with 8 bases between. The chain recombines TRBV7-2 with TRBJ2-5; no clear D gene. This TCR was sampled from a human donor with Merkel cell carcinoma. Sequencing was performed on tumor tissue from Merkel cell carcinoma. In nucleotides, the CDR3 is TGTGCCAGCAGCATAAGGGTCCAAGAGACCCAGTACTTC. Residues: CASSIRVQETQYF.